A single sample gave rise to the 32 T cell receptor beta chains below, sequenced in a study of vaccination effects on CD4 cells after COVID-19. With the ViraFEST assay, the study expanded antigen-specific CD4+ T cells using viral peptide pools, then sequenced them. After roughly ten days in culture, the CD4+ T cells were isolated. The person's infection with SARS-CoV-2, confirmed by PCR, took place between March and December 2020. TCRdb's table, derived via immunoSEQ multiplex PCR, lists solely in-frame clones and lacks some. Counted here are approximately 30,000 clones, about 69% occurring once; the ten biggest clones make up approximately 30%. For these receptors, no antigen is known. Sequences were derived from CD4+ T cells from PBMCs cultured with a peptide pool, sampled before COVID-19 vaccination. These TCRs come from a human donor who had a prior SARS-CoV-2 infection.

This clone has just a few counts. The V and J genes are TRBV2 and TRBJ1-6; 7 bases match TRBD1. CDR3 size: 16 residues. The germline CDR1 and CDR2 sequences are SNHLY and FYNNEI. The J segment lost 9 bases and the V segment lost 8 bases, leaving 16 bases of the junction unmatched. The CDR3 region is CASGIGTDYEFSPLHF. The CDR3, as DNA: TGTGCCAGCGGCATCGGGACAGATTACGAATTTTCACCCCTCCACTTT.

The chain recombines TRBV19 with TRBJ2-1; D is perhaps TRBD2 (5 bases). The CDR3 totals 13 residues. Per germline, CDR1 LNHDA and CDR2 SQIVND (reference sequence). V dropped 3 bases and J dropped 5 bases, with 8 bases sitting between them. The CDR3 sequence is CASSMLRDNEQFF. DNA for the CDR3: TGTGCCAGTAGTATGTTGAGGGACAATGAGCAGTTCTTC. Using reference TRBV19 and TRBJ2-1 for the parts outside the CDR3, the full variable domain is DGGITQSPKYLFRKEGQNVTLSCEQNLNHDAMYWYRQDPGQGLRLIYYSQIVNDFQKGDIAEGYSVSREKKESFPLTVTSAQKNPTAFYLCASSMLRDNEQFFGPGTRLTVL.

The chain carries TRBV6-5 and TRBJ2-7; tentative D call: TRBD1 (6 bases). From germline, CDR1 is MNHEY and CDR2 SVGAGI. V dropped 8 bases and J dropped 3 bases, with 14 bases sitting between them. There are 13 residues in the CDR3. CDR3 loop: CASHNRDNYEQYF. The CDR3 DNA follows: TGTGCCAGCCACAACAGGGATAACTACGAGCAGTACTTC.

This clone was observed a handful of times. V and J are TRBV7-9 and TRBJ1-2; unclear D gene. V gave up 5 bases and J gave up 3 bases, with 13 bases separating them. Germline CDR1 and CDR2: SEHNR and FQNEAQ (reference sequence). This CDR3 has 14 residues. The CDR3 sequence is CASSPNRIHYGYTF. DNA of the CDR3: TGTGCCAGCAGCCCCAACAGAATTCACTATGGCTACACCTTC.

This chain connects TRBV5-1 to TRBJ2-7, with 10 positions matching TRBD1. Germline CDR1 SGHRS, CDR2 YFSETQ. There are 14 residues in the CDR3. Trimming removed 0 bases from V and 3 bases from J; junction bases left unmatched: 0. The CDR3 DNA reads TGCGCCAGCAGCTTGGGGACAGGGGGCTACGAGCAGTACTTC. It codes for CASSLGTGGYEQYF.

The V gene is TRBV11-2, the J gene TRBJ2-3, with unresolved D. Germline V lookup: CDR1 SGHAT, CDR2 FQNNGV. The CDR3 spans 14 residues. The ends were cut back, 6 bases at V and 5 bases at J, with 15 bases in the middle. CDR3 in DNA: TGTGCCAGCAGGCTGGAGCTGGGCCGAGATACGCAGTATTTT. Translation gives CASRLELGRDTQYF.

Written as DNA, the CDR3 is TGTGCCAGCAGCCAGTTACCCCCGGGACTAGCGGTAACAGATACGCAGTATTTT. This gives the protein CASSQLPPGLAVTDTQYF. V and J are TRBV5-5 and TRBJ2-3, with 11 bases identical to TRBD2. V lost 4 bases, J lost 3 bases, and 13 bases stayed unmatched. Germline values: CDR1 SGHKS, CDR2 YYEKEE (reference sequence). The CDR3 totals 18 residues.

This rearrangement joins TRBV7-6 to TRBJ1-3; weak D call: TRBD1 (6 bases). The germline gives CDR1 SGHVS, CDR2 FNYEAQ. V was trimmed by 1 base and J by 3 bases, leaving 13 bases between them. The CDR3 runs to 16 residues. In DNA form, the CDR3 reads TGTGCCAGCAGCTTAGGAACCGGGACATTTGGAAACACCATATATTTT. This encodes CASSLGTGTFGNTIYF.

The chain uses TRBV7-9 and TRBJ2-7, with 7 bases aligning to TRBD1. There are 13 residues in the CDR3. V shed 5 bases and J 5 bases; nucleotides not matched to a gene: 6. Germline V gene data show CDR1 as SEHNR and CDR2 as FQNEAQ (reference sequence). The CDR3 DNA reads as TGTGCCAGCAGCACCATCCAGGGGGACGAGCAGTACTTC. Translated, it gives CASSTIQGDEQYF.

The chain couples TRBV5-1 to TRBJ2-1, with TRBD2 as a possible D gene (5 bases). Germline V gene data show CDR1 as SGHRS and CDR2 as YFSETQ. V was shortened by 0 bases and J by 8 bases, with 18 bases between the two germline ends. The CDR3 has 16 amino acids. CDR3 residues: CASSLVSGISSYEQFF. CDR3 bases: TGCGCCAGCAGCTTGGTATCCGGGATCAGCAGCTATGAGCAGTTCTTC.

The rearrangement uses TRBV10-3 and TRBJ2-3; 10 bases are a match to TRBD2. The ends lost 8 bases at V and 3 bases at J; junction bases unmatched: 5. Germline lookup yields CDR1 ENHRY and CDR2 SYGVKD. The CDR3 is made up of 14 amino acids. CDR3: CAIGLAGVTDTQYF. The CDR3 DNA is TGTGCCATCGGCCTAGCGGGAGTTACAGATACGCAGTATTTT.

This rearrangement joins TRBV5-1 to TRBJ2-2; 10 bases align to TRBD1. After removal of 4 bases from V and 7 bases from J, the junction contained 10 bases not matched to a gene. The germline V gene encodes CDR1 SGHRS and CDR2 YFSETQ. The CDR3 is 16 residues long. The CDR3 nucleotides read TGCGCCAGCAGCGACGGGGACAGGGGAGTTTTCGGGGAGCTGTTTTTT. As protein: CASSDGDRGVFGELFF.

The chain carries TRBV4-3 and TRBJ2-1; D perhaps matches TRBD2 (5 bases). The germline CDR1 and CDR2 sequences are LGHNA and YSLEER. V was pared by 3 bases and J by 4 bases, with 10 bases between. This CDR3 has 14 amino acids. The CDR3 DNA reads TGCGCCAGCAGCCAGGGAGAGCATTACAATGAGCAGTTCTTC. Protein: CASSQGEHYNEQFF.

The rearrangement uses TRBV25-1 and TRBJ2-7, with 8 positions matching TRBD2. V shed 4 bases and J 2 bases; nucleotides not matched to a gene: 4. CDR3 size: 14 residues. Germline CDR1 MGHDK, CDR2 SYGVNS. The chain's CDR3 is CASSVRAGAYEQYF. The CDR3 DNA follows: TGTGCCAGCAGTGTGAGAGCGGGAGCCTACGAGCAGTACTTC.

V usage is TRBV25-1 and J usage is TRBJ1-4; D is unclear. V was pared by 3 bases and J by 7 bases, with 12 bases between. The CDR3 is 14 amino acids. Looked up from germline, CDR1 is MGHDK and CDR2 is SYGVNS. The CDR3 protein is CASSDPLAGEKLFF. The CDR3, as DNA: TGTGCCAGCAGTGATCCCCTTGCAGGTGAAAAACTGTTTTTT.

This chain uses TRBV4-2 with TRBJ2-1; D is possibly TRBD1 or TRBD2 (5 bases each). CDR1 is LGHNA and CDR2 is YNFKEQ in the germline V gene. The V gene lost 5 bases and the J gene lost 8 bases, with 16 bases spanning the gap. This CDR3 has 14 amino acids. In nucleotides, the CDR3 is TGTGCCAGCAGCAAATTAACCGGGACCGATGAGCAGTTCTTC. Its translation is CASSKLTGTDEQFF.

The V call is TRBV5-1, the J call TRBJ2-7; TRBD2 is a possible D gene (6 bases). The V end was cut by 5 bases, the J end by 6 bases, with 12 bases between. This CDR3 is built from 12 residues. The germline V gene has CDR1 SGHRS and CDR2 YFSETQ. CDR3 residues: CASRKGGTEQYF. CDR3 DNA sequence: TGCGCCAGCAGGAAAGGAGGGACCGAGCAGTACTTC.

The V and J genes are TRBV7-2 and TRBJ1-5, with no clear D. Per germline, CDR1 SGHTA and CDR2 FQGNSA. The CDR3 totals 15 residues. V was cut by 5 bases and J by 3 bases, with 14 bases left in between. The CDR3 region has the DNA TGTGCCAGCAGCCAAATGCGGGCCTTCAATCAGCCCCAGCATTTT. Protein product: CASSQMRAFNQPQHF.

J is TRBJ1-1 and V is TRBV6-2 or TRBV6-3; 7 nucleotides match TRBD1. Germline V gene data show CDR1 as MNHEY and CDR2 as SVGEGT. There are 15 residues in the CDR3. J was trimmed by 7 bases and V by 5 bases; bases with no gene match: 13. The CDR3 spells CASSRTPTGDFEAFF. CDR3 DNA sequence: TGTGCCAGCAGTCGCACTCCCACAGGGGACTTTGAAGCTTTCTTT.

This clone came up a few times. V usage is TRBV30 and J usage is TRBJ2-7; no firm D call. This CDR3 contains 12 residues. CDR1 is GTSNPN and CDR2 is SVGIG in the germline V gene (reference sequence). V gave up 2 bases and J gave up 5 bases, with 10 bases separating them. The CDR3: CAWSIGFHEQYF. CDR3 nucleotides: TGTGCCTGGAGTATTGGGTTCCACGAGCAGTACTTC.

The gene calls are TRBV3-1 (or the pseudogene TRBV3-2) and TRBJ1-2, with 8 bases lining up with TRBD1. The germline V gene encodes CDR1 LGHDT and CDR2 YNNKEL (reference sequence). The junction had 7 bases not matched to a gene; V was cut back by 3 bases and J by 7 bases. This CDR3 has 14 amino acids. CDR3 loop: CASSHRGLEGGYTF. The CDR3 region has the DNA TGTGCCAGCAGCCACAGGGGGCTGGAGGGTGGCTACACCTTC.

The chain combines TRBV7-2 with TRBJ1-3; D is unclear. Germline V gene data show CDR1 as SGHTA and CDR2 as FQGNSA. This CDR3 region has 16 residues. Trimming removed 5 bases from V and 2 bases from J, with 16 bases in between. CDR3 DNA: TGTGCCAGCAGCCTCACCCCCCCCGGTCCTGGAAACACCATATATTTT. Protein: CASSLTPPGPGNTIYF. Full variable domain (outside the CDR3, taken from reference TRBV7-2 and TRBJ1-3): GAGVSQSPSNKVTEKGKDVELRCDPISGHTALYWYRQSLGQGLEFLIYFQGNSAPDKSGLPSDRFSAERTGGSVSTLTIQRTQQEDSAVYLCASSLTPPGPGNTIYFGEGSWLTVV.

The chain links TRBV6-1 to TRBJ2-6; tentatively, D is TRBD1 (5 bases). Germline lookup yields CDR1 MNHNS and CDR2 SASEGT. CDR3 length: 15 amino acids. V shed 1 base and J shed 2 bases, with 6 bases lying between them. The CDR3 spells CASSEGRAGANVLTF. DNA of the CDR3: TGTGCCAGCAGTGAAGGCAGGGCTGGGGCCAACGTCCTGACTTTC.

The chain links TRBV10-3 to TRBJ1-2; D may be TRBD1 (5 bases). Trimming shortened V by 3 bases and J by 8 bases, and 19 bases separated the two germline ends. Germline V gene data show CDR1 as ENHRY and CDR2 as SYGVKD. The CDR3 spans 15 residues. Here the CDR3 DNA reads TGTGCCATCAGTGAAGAACGGGGCATAACTAGGGGCTACACCTTC. It translates to CAISEERGITRGYTF.

With respect to this clone: The junction differs from germline at one of its ends, possibly a read error. The chain couples TRBV20-1 to TRBJ1-1; TRBD1 matches at 7 bases. The length of the CDR3 is 11 residues. Germline V gives CDR1 DFQATT, CDR2 SNEGSKA (reference sequence). The chain's CDR3 is CSATSGTAFVF. The CDR3 DNA sequence: TGCAGTGCTACCTCCGGGACAGCCTTCGTATTT.

The chain couples TRBV19 to TRBJ1-1; weak D call: TRBD1 (6 bases). The CDR3 sequence is 14 residues long. Per germline, CDR1 LNHDA and CDR2 SQIVND (reference sequence). V was cut by 6 bases and J by 2 bases, with 13 bases left in between. CDR3 DNA: TGTGCCAGTAGGACGGACAGTGCAAACACTGAAGCTTTCTTT. It is translated as CASRTDSANTEAFF.

The V call is TRBV7-8, the J call TRBJ1-4, with TRBD1 matching 9 bases. V dropped 6 bases and J dropped 8; count of bases not matched to a gene: 7. Germline CDR1 and CDR2: SGHVS and FQNEAQ. This CDR3 comprises 14 residues. The CDR3 protein is CASRTGGDSEKLFF. The DNA for the CDR3 is TGTGCCAGCAGGACAGGGGGTGACAGCGAAAAACTGTTTTTT. Drawing the rest from reference TRBV7-8 and TRBJ1-4, the complete variable domain is GAGVSQSPRYKVAKRGQDVALRCDPISGHVSLFWYQQALGQGPEFLTYFQNEAQLDKSGLPSDRFFAERPEGSVSTLKIQRTQQEDSAVYLCASRTGGDSEKLFFGSGTQLSVL.

The chain couples TRBV9 to TRBJ2-7; 7 positions agree with TRBD1. The CDR3 totals 13 residues. CDR1 and CDR2 from the germline V gene are SGDLS and YYNGEE. After removal of 4 bases from V and 6 bases from J, the junction contained 7 bases not matched to a gene. In nucleotides, the CDR3 is TGTGCCAGCAGCCGAGACAGGGTCAGCGAGCAGTACTTC. This sequence encodes CASSRDRVSEQYF.

This chain links TRBV11-2 with TRBJ1-2; D may be TRBD1 (5 bases). The CDR3 has 14 residues. V gave up 2 bases and J gave up 3 bases, with 10 bases separating them. The germline V gene has CDR1 SGHAT and CDR2 FQNNGV. CDR3 in DNA: TGTGCCAGCAGCTTATCGACAGAGTACTATGGCTACACCTTC. Its protein product is CASSLSTEYYGYTF.

This chain connects TRBV18 to TRBJ1-6; maybe TRBD1 (6 bases). Germline V gene lookup returns CDR1 KGHSH and CDR2 LQKENI. The CDR3 totals 14 residues. V lost 3 bases, J lost 10 bases, and 13 bases lay in between. CDR3 in amino acids: CASSPEAQGSPLHF. CDR3 DNA sequence: TGTGCCAGCTCACCGGAGGCCCAGGGGTCACCCCTCCACTTT.

The V gene is TRBV18, the J gene TRBJ2-1, with 7 bases lining up with TRBD1. Trimming removed 0 bases from V and 6 bases from J; junction bases left unmatched: 8. This CDR3 is 16 amino acids long. Germline CDR1 and CDR2: KGHSH and LQKENI. In DNA, the CDR3 is TGTGCCAGCTCACCACCGGGAAAGGGGGCTGGCAATGAGCAGTTCTTC. Translating gives CASSPPGKGAGNEQFF. Drawing the rest from reference TRBV18 and TRBJ2-1, the complete variable domain is NAGVMQNPRHLVRRRGQEARLRCSPMKGHSHVYWYRQLPEEGLKFMVYLQKENIIDESGMPKERFSAEFPKEGPSILRIQQVVRGDSAAYFCASSPPGKGAGNEQFFGPGTRLTVL.

The chain joins TRBV7-2 to TRBJ2-5, with D perhaps matching TRBD2 (6 bases). The length of the CDR3 is 13 residues. Germline V lookup: CDR1 SGHTA, CDR2 FQGNSA. The germline V and J ends were trimmed by 3 bases and 3 bases, with 8 bases remaining between them. The CDR3 is CASSFWGEETQYF. CDR3 nucleotides: TGTGCCAGCAGCTTTTGGGGGGAAGAGACCCAGTACTTC. The whole variable domain, remainder taken from reference TRBV7-2 and TRBJ2-5, is GAGVSQSPSNKVTEKGKDVELRCDPISGHTALYWYRQSLGQGLEFLIYFQGNSAPDKSGLPSDRFSAERTGGSVSTLTIQRTQQEDSAVYLCASSFWGEETQYFGPGTRLLVL.